This is a list of T cell receptor beta chains from one sample in a study of blood T cell repertoires in COVID-19. The method was immunoSEQ multiplex PCR; TCRdb's version includes in-frame clones alone and lacks a portion of them. Of 250,000 to 350,000 clones listed, roughly 90% are singletons. Sequencing was carried out using peripheral blood. The receptors shown here come from a woman between 45 and 60 years old who had recovered from COVID-19. Both conserved end residues are part of each CDR3. Each record gives: V gene, clone size, J gene, D gene, CDR3 DNA, CDR3 protein. The D gene is left open where the match is weak. Clone size is given for some rows only: seen once, a few or many times, or a class if the clone is expanded.

TRBV4-3	NA	TRBJ1-2	TRBD1	TGCGCCAGCAGCCTGGGGACAGAATACTATGGCTACACCTTC	CASSLGTEYYGYTF
TRBV6-2/TRBV6-3	NA	TRBJ2-7	NA	TGTGCCAGCAGTTACAACAGGGTCGAGCAGTACTTC	CASSYNRVEQYF
TRBV14	NA	TRBJ1-6	TRBD1	TGTGCCAGCAGCCAGACAGGGGGGGGTTCACCCCTCCACTTT	CASSQTGGGSPLHF
TRBV5-1	NA	TRBJ1-1	NA	TGCGCCAGCAGCTTAAGACCCGGGGAGGGGTTGAACACTGAAGCTTTCTTT	CASSLRPGEGLNTEAFF
TRBV28	NA	TRBJ2-1	TRBD2	TGTGCCAGCAGTTTGGGGGCTAGCGGGAGGGCCGGTGAGCAGTTCTTC	CASSLGASGRAGEQFF
TRBV10-2	few	TRBJ1-2	TRBD1	TGCGCCAGCAGTGAAAGGACAGGGGGAAGTGGTGGCTACACCTTC	CASSERTGGSGGYTF
TRBV9	NA	TRBJ1-1	TRBD1	TGTGCCAGCAGCGTGGGACAGGGTAGCACTGAAGCTTTCTTT	CASSVGQGSTEAFF
TRBV7-3	NA	TRBJ2-5	TRBD2	TGTGCCAGCAGCCCTAGCGGAGGGCAACAAGAGACCCAGTACTTC	CASSPSGGQQETQYF
TRBV9	NA	TRBJ1-4	TRBD1	TGTGCCAGCAGCGTAGAGGACAGGGCTAATGAAAAACTGTTTTTT	CASSVEDRANEKLFF
TRBV5-1	NA	TRBJ2-1	NA	TGCGCCAGCAGCCCAAGGGCTAGCGAATACAATGAGCAGTTCTTC	CASSPRASEYNEQFF
TRBV4-3	NA	TRBJ2-5	NA	TGCGCCAGCAGCCAAGGGAACAGCGGGTCCGAGACCCAGTACTTC	CASSQGNSGSETQYF
TRBV4-3	NA	TRBJ1-2	TRBD1	TGCGCCAGCAGTACTGGGACAGGGGAAACTCGGTATGGCTACACCTTC	CASSTGTGETRYGYTF
TRBV7-2	NA	TRBJ2-3	TRBD2	TGTGCCAGCAGCTTAGCTCCGGGACTAGCGACAGATACGCAGTATTTT	CASSLAPGLATDTQYF
TRBV6-2/TRBV6-3	NA	TRBJ2-7	TRBD1	TGTGCCAGCCGTTCGGTGGGACAGGGTTCCTACGAGCAGTACTTC	CASRSVGQGSYEQYF
TRBV19	NA	TRBJ2-2	TRBD2	TGTGCCAGTAGTACCTTCCTCGCGGGGGGGGCGAACACCGGGGAGCTGTTTTTT	CASSTFLAGGANTGELFF
TRBV6-1	NA	TRBJ2-3	TRBD1	TGTGCCAGCAGTGAGACAGGGCCGGCTTCAGCAGATACGCAGTATTTT	CASSETGPASADTQYF
TRBV6-6	NA	TRBJ1-3	NA	TGTGCCAGCAGTTACTCGATGTCTACTGGAAACACCATATATTTT	CASSYSMSTGNTIYF
TRBV7-9	NA	TRBJ1-2	TRBD1	TGTGCCAGCAGCTTATTGAGCGAGACAGGGGACACCTTC	CASSLLSETGDTF
TRBV4-3	NA	TRBJ1-1	TRBD1	TGCGCCAGCAGCCAAGATAAGGACAGGGCGATTTCTGAAGCTTTCTTT	CASSQDKDRAISEAFF